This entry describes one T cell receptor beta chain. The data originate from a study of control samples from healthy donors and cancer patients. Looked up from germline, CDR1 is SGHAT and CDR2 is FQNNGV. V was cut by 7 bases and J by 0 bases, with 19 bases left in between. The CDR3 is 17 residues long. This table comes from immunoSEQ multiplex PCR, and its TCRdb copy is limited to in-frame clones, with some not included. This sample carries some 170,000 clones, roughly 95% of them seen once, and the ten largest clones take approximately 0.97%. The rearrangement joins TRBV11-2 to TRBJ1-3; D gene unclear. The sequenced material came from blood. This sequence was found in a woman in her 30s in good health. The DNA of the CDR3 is TGTGCCAGCAACTTGGGTTTTCGGGGTGACTCTGGAAACACCATATATTTT. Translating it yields CASNLGFRGDSGNTIYF.